The rows below give T cell receptor beta chains drawn from one sample of a study of T cell repertoires in cytomegalovirus infection. In TCRdb, the reads were re-called with MiXCR into one record per CDR3 protein. The sample carries about 700,000 distinct CDR3 sequences, 33% recorded once. No cognate antigen is known for these TCRs. This sample comprised cultured PBMCs, obtained from culture after CMV antigen stimulation. The receptors here all came from a human donor in good health (CMV status not recorded). Some clones in this sample may be carry-over from other donors' samples. Both conserved end residues are part of each CDR3. Fields, in order: J gene, D gene, clone size, V gene, CDR3 DNA, CDR3 protein. D genes are given only for firm matches. Clone size appears in some rows only: once, few, many, or a class for an expanded clone.

TRBJ2-1 . . TRBV6-8 TGTGCCAGCAGTTATAGGCACAGAGGGAACAATGAGCAGTTCTTC CASSYRHRGNNEQFF
TRBJ2-1 TRBD2 . TRBV7-9 TGTGCCAGCAGCTCCCCTCGGACTAGCTACAATGAGCAGTTCTTC CASSSPRTSYNEQFF
TRBJ2-1 . many TRBV7-2 TGTGCCAGCAGCCCCCGCGGGGAGCAGTTCTTC CASSPRGEQFF
TRBJ1-5 TRBD1 few TRBV2 TGTGCCAGCAGTTTACACCAGGGGGTGTACGGTCAGCCCCAGCATTTT CASSLHQGVYGQPQHF
TRBJ1-1 . . TRBV9 TGTGCCAGCAGCGTAGTCGAGGCCATGAACACTGAAGCTTTCTTT CASSVVEAMNTEAFF
TRBJ1-2 TRBD1 many TRBV5-6 TGTGCCAGCAGCCTGGGACAGCTCTATGGCTACACCTTC CASSLGQLYGYTF
TRBJ2-3 TRBD1 . TRBV19 TGTGCCATTAGGGACAGCAGCGGTAGAGATACGCAGTATTTT CAIRDSSGRDTQYF
TRBJ2-5 . . TRBV7-2 TGTGCCAGCAGCCGACTACTACAGGCCATACAAGAGACCCAGTACTTC CASSRLLQAIQETQYF
TRBJ2-5 . . TRBV5-3 TGTGCCAGCAGTATAGGGAATCAAGAGACCCAGTACTTC CASSIGNQETQYF
TRBJ2-3 TRBD2 once TRBV28 TGTGCCAGCAGGTGGACTAGCGGGGGTAGCACAGATACGCAGTATTTT CASRWTSGGSTDTQYF
TRBJ2-7 . few TRBV5-5 TGTGCCAGCAGCTTGGTTGTAGCCTACGAGCAGTACTTC CASSLVVAYEQYF
TRBJ2-1 TRBD2 . TRBV20-1 TGCAGTGCTACTAGCGGGAGTCCGAATGAGCAGTTCTTC CSATSGSPNEQFF
TRBJ1-3 . few TRBV20-1 TGCAGTGCTAGTCAGGGGAGAAACACCATATATTTT CSASQGRNTIYF
TRBJ1-1 TRBD1 . TRBV11-2 TGTGCCAGCAGCTTAGATCCACAGGGGTACACTGAAGCTTTCTTT CASSLDPQGYTEAFF
TRBJ2-5 . . TRBV27 TGTGCCAGCAGTTTATCGCTAGCCGAGACCCAGTACTTC CASSLSLAETQYF
TRBJ2-7 . few TRBV7-6 TGTGCCAGCAGCTTACAAATTGAGACAGGTACCTACGAGCAGTACTTC CASSLQIETGTYEQYF
TRBJ2-1 TRBD2 few TRBV7-6 TGTGCCAGCAGCTTAAGTGTCGGCGGGAGTATGCAGTTCTTC CASSLSVGGSMQFF
TRBJ2-3 . few TRBV5-5 TGTGCCAGCAGCTTTTATGGGGGGACAGATACGCAGTATTTT CASSFYGGTDTQYF
TRBJ2-3 . . TRBV6-1 TGTGCCAGCAATCAAGCCTGGGACACCCACACAGATACGCAGTATTTT CASNQAWDTHTDTQYF
TRBJ2-7 . . TRBV7-9 TGTGCCAGCAGCTTGCGGGGGCGTTCCTACGAGCAGTACTTC CASSLRGRSYEQYF
TRBJ1-1 . . TRBV12-5 TGTGCTAGTGGTGGGGAAGGGCTCGGCACTGAAGCTTTCTTT CASGGEGLGTEAFF
TRBJ2-3 . . TRBV11-2 TGTGCCAGCAGCCTATACATACAGGTTGGGAGCACAGATACGCAGTATTTT CASSLYIQVGSTDTQYF
TRBJ2-5 . . TRBV11-2 TGTGCCAGCAGCGTAACCAGCGACTCTGGGACCCAGTACTTC CASSVTSDSGTQYF